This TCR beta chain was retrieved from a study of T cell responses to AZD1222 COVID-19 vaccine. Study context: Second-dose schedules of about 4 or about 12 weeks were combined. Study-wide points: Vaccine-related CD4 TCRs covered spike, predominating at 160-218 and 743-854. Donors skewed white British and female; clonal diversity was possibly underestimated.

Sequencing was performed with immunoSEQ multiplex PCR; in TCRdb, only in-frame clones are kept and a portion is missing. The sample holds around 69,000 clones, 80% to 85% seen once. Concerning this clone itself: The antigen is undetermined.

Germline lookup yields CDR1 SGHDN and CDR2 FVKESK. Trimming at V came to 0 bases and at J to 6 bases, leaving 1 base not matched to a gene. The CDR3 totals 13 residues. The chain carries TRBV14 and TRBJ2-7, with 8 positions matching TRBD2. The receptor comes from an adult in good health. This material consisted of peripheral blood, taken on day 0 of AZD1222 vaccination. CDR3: CASSQDLAGEQYF. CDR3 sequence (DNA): TGTGCCAGCAGCCAAGACCTAGCGGGCGAGCAGTACTTC.